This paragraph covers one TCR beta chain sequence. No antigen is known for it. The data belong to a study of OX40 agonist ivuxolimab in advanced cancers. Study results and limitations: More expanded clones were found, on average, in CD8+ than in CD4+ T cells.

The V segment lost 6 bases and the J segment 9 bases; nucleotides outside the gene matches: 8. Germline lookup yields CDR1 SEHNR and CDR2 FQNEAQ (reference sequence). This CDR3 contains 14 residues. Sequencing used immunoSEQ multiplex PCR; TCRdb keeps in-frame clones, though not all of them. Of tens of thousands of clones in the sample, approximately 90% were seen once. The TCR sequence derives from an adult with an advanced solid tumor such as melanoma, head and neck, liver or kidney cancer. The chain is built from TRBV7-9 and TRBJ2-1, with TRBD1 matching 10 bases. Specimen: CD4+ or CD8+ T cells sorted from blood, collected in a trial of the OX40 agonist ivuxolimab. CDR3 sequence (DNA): TGTGCCAGCAGACCCGGGACAGGGGACGCTGAGCAGTTCTTC. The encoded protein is CASRPGTGDAEQFF.